The TCR beta chain described here comes from a study of blood T cell dynamics during melanoma immunotherapy. Study background: Metastatic melanoma patients received first-line pembrolizumab or nivolumab plus ipilimumab.

Germline lookup yields CDR1 SGHAT and CDR2 FQDESV (reference sequence). V shed 4 bases, J shed 7 bases, and the junction held 21 bases outside the gene matches. This CDR3 spans 19 amino acids. Only in-frame clones appear in the TCRdb table, and some are missing; sequencing was by immunoSEQ multiplex PCR. Here the sample spans 14,000 to 15,000 clones, 87% being singletons. This clone was seen only once. Time point here: week 3, after first cycle of checkpoint inhibitor. One draw preceded checkpoint blockade; another followed its first cycle at week 3. The receptor comes from a human donor with melanoma. Sequencing was performed on blood, taken from a patient treated with checkpoint blockade. The V and J genes are TRBV11-1 and TRBJ2-5; 10 nucleotides match TRBD2. The DNA of the CDR3 is TGTGCCAGCAGCTCCCGTAACGGAGCTAGCGGGAGAATTTTTGGGACCCAGTACTTC. It codes for CASSSRNGASGRIFGTQYF.